These T cell receptor beta chains were read from a single sample in a study of CD8 T cells in Susac syndrome. MiXCR, applied by TCRdb to the immunoSEQ multiplex PCR reads, yields one record per CDR3 protein. The sample consists of about 83,000 distinct CDR3 sequences, about 96% of them appearing once. Sample: CD8+ T cells from PBMCs. These receptors were taken from a human donor with Susac syndrome. Both conserved end residues are trimmed from each CDR3. The D gene is left open where the match is weak.

cdr3_length: 13; d_call: .; v_call: TRBV6-2/TRBV6-3; cdr3_aa: ASSYSIWRSNEQF
cdr3_length: 12; d_call: TRBD1; v_call: TRBV7-9; cdr3_aa: ASSSGTEYGELF
cdr3_length: 11; d_call: .; v_call: TRBV12-3/TRBV12-4; cdr3_aa: ASRSPQGWGYT
cdr3_length: 9; d_call: .; v_call: TRBV29-1; cdr3_aa: SVVASDTQY
cdr3_length: 13; d_call: .; v_call: TRBV5-6; cdr3_aa: ASSPRGINTGELF
cdr3_length: 12; d_call: .; v_call: TRBV25-1; cdr3_aa: ASSEYPPGYEQY
cdr3_length: 13; d_call: TRBD1; v_call: TRBV15; cdr3_aa: ATSRRQGRRYEQY
cdr3_length: 16; d_call: TRBD1; v_call: TRBV7-9; cdr3_aa: ASFPPGTGRIGNYGYT
cdr3_length: 13; d_call: TRBD2; v_call: TRBV7-2; cdr3_aa: ASSLERELGDTQY
cdr3_length: 12; d_call: .; v_call: TRBV6-2/TRBV6-3; cdr3_aa: ASSLDRANYGYT
cdr3_length: 14; d_call: TRBD1; v_call: TRBV13; cdr3_aa: ASSLSFGTEGETQY
cdr3_length: 17; d_call: .; v_call: TRBV7-9; cdr3_aa: ASSPVVAAIYSSYNEQF
cdr3_length: 10; d_call: .; v_call: TRBV9; cdr3_aa: ASSADSEKLF
cdr3_length: 15; d_call: TRBD2; v_call: TRBV3-1; cdr3_aa: ASSPQTSGRGSYEQY
cdr3_length: 11; d_call: TRBD2; v_call: TRBV29-1; cdr3_aa: SVLAGGRETQY
cdr3_length: 9; d_call: TRBD2; v_call: TRBV13; cdr3_aa: ASSHSGEQF
cdr3_length: 9; d_call: .; v_call: TRBV7-9; cdr3_aa: ASSREGPQH
cdr3_length: 11; d_call: .; v_call: TRBV6-5; cdr3_aa: ASSSASYNEQF
cdr3_length: 12; d_call: TRBD2; v_call: TRBV9; cdr3_aa: ASSVGSGSYEQY
cdr3_length: 12; d_call: .; v_call: TRBV4-3; cdr3_aa: ASSQDLQGTEAF
cdr3_length: 13; d_call: .; v_call: TRBV5-1; cdr3_aa: ASSLKFLPSYEQY
cdr3_length: 13; d_call: .; v_call: TRBV7-9; cdr3_aa: ASSLVTGEETEAF
cdr3_length: 11; d_call: .; v_call: TRBV24-1; cdr3_aa: ATSDPTTRTYT
cdr3_length: 10; d_call: TRBD1; v_call: TRBV30; cdr3_aa: AWSLDRAEAF
cdr3_length: 10; d_call: .; v_call: TRBV6-5; cdr3_aa: ASSYAGNEQF
cdr3_length: 12; d_call: .; v_call: TRBV13; cdr3_aa: ASSDGRMNTEAF
cdr3_length: 11; d_call: .; v_call: TRBV28; cdr3_aa: ASSSMGGHEQF
cdr3_length: 11; d_call: .; v_call: TRBV20-1; cdr3_aa: SARGTTGDEQF
cdr3_length: 8; d_call: .; v_call: TRBV29-1; cdr3_aa: SAAIQPQH
cdr3_length: 11; d_call: .; v_call: TRBV15; cdr3_aa: ATMTVRNEKLF
cdr3_length: 13; d_call: .; v_call: TRBV4-3; cdr3_aa: ASSQDRPASYEQY
cdr3_length: 13; d_call: .; v_call: TRBV15; cdr3_aa: ATSSTRTSGEKLF
cdr3_length: 12; d_call: .; v_call: TRBV28; cdr3_aa: ASSLSSSYNEQF
cdr3_length: 10; d_call: .; v_call: TRBV4-1; cdr3_aa: ASSHRGTGYT
cdr3_length: 10; d_call: .; v_call: TRBV29-1; cdr3_aa: SAINPMDTQY
cdr3_length: 12; d_call: .; v_call: TRBV15; cdr3_aa: ATSPYGGQETQY
cdr3_length: 16; d_call: .; v_call: TRBV25-1; cdr3_aa: ASSEISGTEWGEETQY
cdr3_length: 13; d_call: .; v_call: TRBV3-1; cdr3_aa: ASSQDRSGYYGYT
cdr3_length: 11; d_call: TRBD1; v_call: TRBV9; cdr3_aa: ASSSGGGEKLF
cdr3_length: 15; d_call: .; v_call: TRBV28; cdr3_aa: ASSLSVGYQGSYEQY
cdr3_length: 15; d_call: TRBD1; v_call: TRBV19; cdr3_aa: ASTPRDRGVSGETQY
cdr3_length: 13; d_call: TRBD2; v_call: TRBV20-1; cdr3_aa: SANNRDYPYNEQF
cdr3_length: 11; d_call: TRBD1; v_call: TRBV9; cdr3_aa: ASSVGTGTEAF
cdr3_length: 10; d_call: .; v_call: TRBV27; cdr3_aa: ASSLSGLEQY
cdr3_length: 12; d_call: .; v_call: TRBV5-1; cdr3_aa: ASSLVIGGPEAF
cdr3_length: 14; d_call: .; v_call: TRBV7-2; cdr3_aa: ATTSLPQGPQETQY
cdr3_length: 15; d_call: .; v_call: TRBV5-6; cdr3_aa: ASSSGQGGPGTREQF
cdr3_length: 13; d_call: TRBD1; v_call: TRBV11-2; cdr3_aa: ASSQGPGQVYGYT